The entry below gives a single TCR beta chain sequence along with its context. Its matching antigen is unknown. This record belongs to a study of CXCR3-negative and CXCR3-positive naive CD8 T cells. Via 5' RACE with UMI labels, TRB cDNA libraries were prepared. TCRdb reanalyzed the 5' RACE reads and collapses them to one entry per CDR3 protein, without DNA. This sample's clone table lists about 140,000 distinct CDR3 sequences. Notes on the study in general: Naive CXCR3-negative and CXCR3-positive cells had similar TRBV-TRBJ usage; memory differed. Similar levels of surface CD5 were seen between naive subsets; TCR strength was inferred from TRB CDR3 properties. CXCR3-positive naive cells had TRB CDR3s that were more hydrophobic than CXCR3-negative naive cells had.

Researchers sorted under 350,000 cells of each CD8+ T cell subset in triplicate. By phenotype, naive CD8+ T cells were CD45RO-CCR7+CD27+CD95-. The sample was naive CXCR3+ CD8+ T cells from blood. As to subset: CD45RO-CCR7+CD27+CD95- naive CD8+ T cells expressing CXCR3 (TNR3+). This clonotype was obtained from a human donor in good health. Some clones in this sample may be carry-over from other donors' samples.

The CDR3 loop reads CSVEGGDRGGDYEQYF. The V call is TRBV29-1, the J call TRBJ2-7; TCRdb returns TRBD1, unconfirmable since there is no DNA. The CDR3 contains 16 residues. CDR1 is SQVTM, CDR2 ANQGSEA, per germline.